This record looks at one T cell receptor beta chain sequence and its context. Its antigen is unknown. The data belong to a study of CD8+ T cells in alopecia areata. Findings of the study overall: In scalp and blood, many expanded lesional clones persisted during tofacitinib. Tofacitinib significantly brought down scalp clonality and expanded CD8+ clones among top 100.

It was cDNA, reverse transcribed from extracted RNA, that served as the sequencing template. Clones were read by immunoSEQ multiplex PCR, and TCRdb kept only the in-frame ones, dropping some. The sample yields roughly 200,000 clones, 45% to 65% seen once. The CDR3 consists of 15 residues. Unmatched junction bases numbered 7, after V lost 2 bases and J lost 6 bases. The V gene's germline CDR1 is GTSNPN and CDR2 SVGIG (reference sequence). Treatment described: oral pan-JAK inhibitor, 5-10 mg twice daily. This clonotype was obtained from a human donor with alopecia areata. This material consisted of CD4+ T cells sorted from blood, taken at week 4, from a patient treated with tofacitinib. The J gene is TRBJ2-5, the V gene TRBV30, with 12 bases matching TRBD1. CDR3 amino acids: CAWSSGTGGRKTQYF. The CDR3 DNA reads as TGTGCCTGGAGTTCCGGGACAGGGGGCAGGAAGACCCAGTACTTC.